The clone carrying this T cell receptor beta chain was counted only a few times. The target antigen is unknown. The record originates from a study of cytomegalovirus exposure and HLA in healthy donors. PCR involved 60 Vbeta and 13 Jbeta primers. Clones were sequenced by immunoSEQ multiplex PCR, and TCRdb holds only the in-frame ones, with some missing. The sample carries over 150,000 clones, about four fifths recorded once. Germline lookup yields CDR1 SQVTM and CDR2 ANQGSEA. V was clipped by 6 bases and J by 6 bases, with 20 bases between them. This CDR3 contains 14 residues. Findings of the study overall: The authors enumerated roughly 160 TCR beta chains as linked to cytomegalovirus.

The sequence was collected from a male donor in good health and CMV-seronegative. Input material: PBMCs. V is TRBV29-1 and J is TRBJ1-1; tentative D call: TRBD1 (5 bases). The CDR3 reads CSVANGGAGAEAFF. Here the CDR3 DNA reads TGCAGCGTAGCAAACGGAGGGGCGGGTGCTGAAGCTTTCTTT.